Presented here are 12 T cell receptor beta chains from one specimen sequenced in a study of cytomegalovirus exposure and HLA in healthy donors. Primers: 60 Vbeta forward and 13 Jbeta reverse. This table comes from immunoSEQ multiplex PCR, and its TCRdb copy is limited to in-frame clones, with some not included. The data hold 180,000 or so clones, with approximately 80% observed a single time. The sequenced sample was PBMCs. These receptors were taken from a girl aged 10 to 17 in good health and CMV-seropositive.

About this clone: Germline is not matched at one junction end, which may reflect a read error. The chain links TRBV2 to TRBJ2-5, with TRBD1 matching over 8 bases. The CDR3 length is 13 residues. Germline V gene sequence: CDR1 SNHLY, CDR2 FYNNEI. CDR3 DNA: TGTGTCAGCAGATGGGACAGGCAAGAGACCCAGTACTTC. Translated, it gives CVSRWDRQETQYF.

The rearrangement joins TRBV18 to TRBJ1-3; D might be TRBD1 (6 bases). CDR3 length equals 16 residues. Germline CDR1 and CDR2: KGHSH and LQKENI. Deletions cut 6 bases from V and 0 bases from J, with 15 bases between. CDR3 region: CASSERTELSGNTIYF. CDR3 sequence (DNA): TGTGCCAGCTCTGAGAGGACAGAGCTCTCTGGAAACACCATATATTTT. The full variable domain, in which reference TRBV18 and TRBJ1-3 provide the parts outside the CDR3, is NAGVMQNPRHLVRRRGQEARLRCSPMKGHSHVYWYRQLPEEGLKFMVYLQKENIIDESGMPKERFSAEFPKEGPSILRIQQVVRGDSAAYFCASSERTELSGNTIYFGEGSWLTVV.

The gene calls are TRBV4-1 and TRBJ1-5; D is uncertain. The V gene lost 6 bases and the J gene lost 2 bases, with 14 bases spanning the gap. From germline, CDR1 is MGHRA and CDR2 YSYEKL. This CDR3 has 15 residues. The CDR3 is CASSLRDSGNQPQHF. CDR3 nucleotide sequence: TGCGCCAGCAGTTTAAGAGACTCGGGCAATCAGCCCCAGCATTTT.

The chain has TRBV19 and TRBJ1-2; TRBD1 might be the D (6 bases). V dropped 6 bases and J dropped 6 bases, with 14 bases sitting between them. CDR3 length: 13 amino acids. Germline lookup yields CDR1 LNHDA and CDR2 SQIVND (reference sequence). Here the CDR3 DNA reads TGTGCCAGTAGCTATGGGGACAACCATGGCTACACCTTC. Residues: CASSYGDNHGYTF.

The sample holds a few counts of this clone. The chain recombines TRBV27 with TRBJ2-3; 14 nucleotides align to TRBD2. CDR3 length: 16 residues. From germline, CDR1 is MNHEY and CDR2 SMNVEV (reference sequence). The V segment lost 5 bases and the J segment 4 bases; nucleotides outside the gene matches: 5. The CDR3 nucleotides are TGTGCCAGCAGTCCGGGACTAGCGGGAGTAGCAGATACGCAGTATTTT. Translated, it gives CASSPGLAGVADTQYF.

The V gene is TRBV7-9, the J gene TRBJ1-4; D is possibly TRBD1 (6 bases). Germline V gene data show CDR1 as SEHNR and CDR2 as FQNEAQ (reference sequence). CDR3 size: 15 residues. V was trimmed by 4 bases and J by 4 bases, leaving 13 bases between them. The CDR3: CASSSQTGGNEKLFF. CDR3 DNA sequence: TGTGCCAGCAGCTCCCAGACAGGCGGTAATGAAAAACTGTTTTTT.

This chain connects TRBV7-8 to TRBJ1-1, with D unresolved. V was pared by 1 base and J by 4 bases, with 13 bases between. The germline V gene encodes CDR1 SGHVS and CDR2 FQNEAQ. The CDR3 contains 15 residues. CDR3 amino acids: CASSLGFGKGTEAFF. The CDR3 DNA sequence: TGTGCCAGCAGCTTAGGATTCGGGAAGGGCACTGAAGCTTTCTTT.

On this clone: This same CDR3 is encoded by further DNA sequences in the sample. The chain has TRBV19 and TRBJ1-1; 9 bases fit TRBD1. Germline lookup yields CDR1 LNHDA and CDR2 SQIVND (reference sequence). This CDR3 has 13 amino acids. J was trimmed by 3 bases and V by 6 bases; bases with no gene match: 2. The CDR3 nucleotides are TGTGCCAGTAGCCGGGACAGGGACACTGAAGCTTTCTTT. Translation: CASSRDRDTEAFF.

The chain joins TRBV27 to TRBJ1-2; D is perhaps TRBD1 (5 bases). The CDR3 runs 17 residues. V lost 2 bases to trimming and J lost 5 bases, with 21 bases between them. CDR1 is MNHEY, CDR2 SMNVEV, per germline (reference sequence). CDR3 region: CASSLSALGASYYGYTF. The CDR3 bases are TGTGCCAGCAGTTTAAGTGCTCTAGGGGCTTCCTATTATGGCTACACCTTC.

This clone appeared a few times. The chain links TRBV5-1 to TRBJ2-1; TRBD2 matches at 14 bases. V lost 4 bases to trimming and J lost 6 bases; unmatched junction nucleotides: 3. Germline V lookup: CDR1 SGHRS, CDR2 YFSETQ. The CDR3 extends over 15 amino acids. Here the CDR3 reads CASSGGTSGSNEQFF. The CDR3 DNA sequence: TGCGCCAGCAGCGGCGGGACTAGCGGGAGCAATGAGCAGTTCTTC.

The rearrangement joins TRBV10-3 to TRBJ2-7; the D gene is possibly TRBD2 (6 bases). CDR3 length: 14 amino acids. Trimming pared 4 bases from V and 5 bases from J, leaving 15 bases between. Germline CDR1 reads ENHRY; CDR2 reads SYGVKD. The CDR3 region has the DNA TGTGCCATCAGTGGGAGGGAAACTTCTCACGAGCAGTACTTC. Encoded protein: CAISGRETSHEQYF.

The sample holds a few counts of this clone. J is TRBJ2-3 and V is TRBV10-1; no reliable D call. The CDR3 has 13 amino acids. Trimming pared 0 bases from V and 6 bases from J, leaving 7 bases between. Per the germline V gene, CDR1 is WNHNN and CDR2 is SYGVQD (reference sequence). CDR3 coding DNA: TGCGCCAGCAGTGAGTCCCCTACGGATACGCAGTATTTT. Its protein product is CASSESPTDTQYF.